Following are 24 T cell receptor beta chains from one sample sequenced in a study of cytomegalovirus exposure and HLA in healthy donors. Both 60 Vbeta primers and 13 Jbeta primers went into the PCR. The table came from immunoSEQ multiplex PCR; TCRdb's copy has only in-frame clones and leaves some out. The table has roughly 170,000 clones, 75% to 90% seen once. The specimen sequenced was PBMCs. These receptors were obtained from a boy aged 10-17 years in good health and CMV-seronegative.

Note on this clone: An end of the junction differs from the germline gene, which may be a read error. V usage is TRBV7-9 and J usage is TRBJ2-2; TRBD1 is a possible D gene (6 bases). CDR3 length: 17 residues. The germline V gene has CDR1 SEHNR and CDR2 FQNEAQ (reference sequence). Written as DNA, the CDR3 is TGTTCCAGCAGCTCCTACAGGGTGGAGGTTTCCACCGGGGAGCTGTTTTTT. This codes for CSSSSYRVEVSTGELFF.

This clone has a handful of counts. The chain employs TRBV7-9 and TRBJ2-1; weak D call: TRBD2 (5 bases). Trimming removed 6 bases from V and 6 bases from J, with 15 bases in between. The CDR3 length is 14 residues. Germline V gene sequence: CDR1 SEHNR, CDR2 FQNEAQ (reference sequence). CDR3 coding DNA: TGTGCCAGCAGTCATCTTGGAGGTAGCAATGAGCAGTTCTTC. It yields the protein CASSHLGGSNEQFF.

This clone was recorded a few times. The chain couples TRBV5-1 to TRBJ1-3; TRBD1 is a possible D gene (6 bases). The V end lost 0 bases, the J end lost 2 bases, and 12 bases lay between the germline ends. The V gene's germline CDR1 is SGHRS and CDR2 YFSETQ. This CDR3 has 16 residues. In nucleotides, the CDR3 is TGCGCCAGCAGCTTGGGGACCAGGGGAACTGGAAACACCATATATTTT. Protein sequence: CASSLGTRGTGNTIYF.

This rearrangement joins TRBV5-6 to TRBJ1-1, with 10 bases matching TRBD1. Germline V gene data show CDR1 as SGHDT and CDR2 as YYEEEE. Losses at the gene ends were 3 bases for V and 4 bases for J; bases not matched to a gene: 6. The CDR3 has 15 amino acids. CDR3 sequence reads: CASSSSGQGITEAFF. The CDR3 DNA sequence: TGTGCCAGCAGCTCGTCGGGACAGGGGATCACTGAAGCTTTCTTT.

This chain links TRBV7-2 with TRBJ2-2; tentatively, D is TRBD1 (5 bases). The CDR3 length is 16 residues. Germline V CDR1 and CDR2: SGHTA, FQGNSA. The V end lost 5 bases, the J end lost 0 bases, and 13 bases lay between the germline ends. CDR3 in DNA: TGTGCCAGCAGCATCGCAGGGTTCGCGAACACCGGGGAGCTGTTTTTT. Translated, it gives CASSIAGFANTGELFF.

This sequence joins TRBV7-8 and TRBJ1-5; tentative D call: TRBD1 (6 bases). The CDR3 contains 17 residues. The germline V gene has CDR1 SGHVS and CDR2 FQNEAQ. V lost 4 bases and J lost 0, with 16 bases in between. CDR3 bases: TGTGCCAGCAGCTCATTGGGTAGACAGGTTAGCAATCAGCCCCAGCATTTT. Translated, it gives CASSSLGRQVSNQPQHF.

The V gene is TRBV7-9, the J gene TRBJ2-2; 7 positions agree with TRBD1. The junction had 6 bases not matched to a gene; V was cut back by 4 bases and J by 4 bases. Germline CDR1 SEHNR, CDR2 FQNEAQ (reference sequence). CDR3 length equals 15 residues. The CDR3 DNA follows: TGTGCCAGCAGCTCCAGACAGGGCGGCACCGGGGAGCTGTTTTTT. This encodes CASSSRQGGTGELFF. The full variable domain, its missing parts supplied by reference TRBV7-9 and TRBJ2-2, is DTGVSQNPRHKITKRGQNVTFRCDPISEHNRLYWYRQTLGQGPEFLTYFQNEAQLEKSRLLSDRFSAERPKGSFSTLEIQRTEQGDSAMYLCASSSRQGGTGELFFGEGSRLTVL.

The chain carries TRBV6-1 and TRBJ1-1; D not certain. This CDR3 comprises 15 residues. V was clipped by 2 bases and J by 0 bases, with 10 bases between them. CDR1 is MNHNS and CDR2 is SASEGT in the germline V gene. The CDR3 sequence is CASSETGSMNTEAFF. The CDR3 coding sequence is TGTGCCAGCAGTGAAACGGGTTCAATGAACACTGAAGCTTTCTTT.

The chain carries TRBV18 and TRBJ1-1; 11 bases fit TRBD1. The CDR3 spans 17 residues. Trimming removed 4 bases from V and 2 bases from J; junction bases left unmatched: 9. Germline V gene sequence: CDR1 KGHSH, CDR2 LQKENI. Written as DNA, the CDR3 is TGTGCCAGCTCACTCATGGGACAGGGGGTTACCAACACTGAAGCTTTCTTT. It yields the protein CASSLMGQGVTNTEAFF.

The V gene is TRBV5-4, the J gene TRBJ2-5; D gene uncertain. The J call is in doubt because the DNA end fits TRBJ2-7 better. Germline V gene data show CDR1 as SGHNT and CDR2 as YYREEE (reference sequence). This CDR3 region has 12 residues. CDR3 nucleotides: TGTGCCAGCAGTGGGCTCTCCTACGAGCAGTACTTC. Translation: CASSGLSYEQYF.

The chain uses TRBV5-1 and TRBJ1-1; TRBD1 matches 7 bases. Germline V gives CDR1 SGHRS, CDR2 YFSETQ. The CDR3 totals 14 residues. V dropped 4 bases and J dropped 2; count of bases not matched to a gene: 5. In DNA, the CDR3 is TGCGCCAGCAGCGTACAGGGGCCCAACACTGAAGCTTTCTTT. This gives the protein CASSVQGPNTEAFF.

The rearrangement links TRBV9 to TRBJ2-7; D unclear. Germline CDR1 is SGDLS and CDR2 is YYNGEE. CDR3 size: 12 residues. V was trimmed by 5 bases and J by 7 bases, leaving 13 bases between them. The CDR3 is CASRGNTREQYF. The CDR3 DNA follows: TGTGCCAGCAGAGGAAATACGAGGGAGCAGTACTTC.

This chain uses TRBV12-5 with TRBJ2-2; 9 bases line up with TRBD2. J lost 5 bases, V lost 4 bases, and 11 bases had no gene match. Germline loops: CDR1 LGHNT, CDR2 FRNRAP. CDR3 size: 17 residues. The CDR3 loop reads CASGWNLSGRETGELFF. Written as DNA, the CDR3 is TGTGCTAGTGGTTGGAACCTTAGCGGGAGAGAAACCGGGGAGCTGTTTTTT.

This clone appeared a single time. The chain recombines TRBV29-1 with TRBJ1-2; D unresolved. The V gene's germline CDR1 is SQVTM and CDR2 ANQGSEA. V was clipped by 7 bases and J by 1 base, with 19 bases between them. The CDR3 runs 15 residues. CDR3 coding DNA: TGCAGCGCCCCGGGTCTAGGCAGTCTTAACTATGGCTACACCTTC. This gives the protein CSAPGLGSLNYGYTF.

The J gene is TRBJ1-1, the V gene TRBV7-9, with TRBD1 as a possible D gene (6 bases). Germline V lookup: CDR1 SEHNR, CDR2 FQNEAQ (reference sequence). The CDR3 totals 16 residues. The V end was cut by 1 base, the J end by 0 bases, with 12 bases between. The CDR3 loop is CASSLVGGGMNTEAFF. The CDR3 nucleotides are TGTGCCAGCAGCTTAGTAGGGGGGGGCATGAACACTGAAGCTTTCTTT.

The chain has TRBV6-1 and TRBJ2-1; 12 bases match TRBD2. The V and J ends lost 10 bases and 7 bases, in that order; junction bases with no gene match: 11. There are 15 residues in the CDR3. Germline assignment: CDR1 MNHNS and CDR2 SASEGT. The CDR3 protein is CATAASGGALNEQFF. CDR3 DNA: TGTGCCACGGCGGCTAGCGGGGGGGCTCTGAATGAGCAGTTCTTC.

The V gene is TRBV5-4, the J gene TRBJ1-1; possibly TRBD1 for D (6 bases). CDR1 is SGHNT, CDR2 YYREEE, per germline (reference sequence). This CDR3 is 16 amino acids long. V lost 5 bases, J lost 6 bases, and 23 bases lay in between. DNA of the CDR3: TGTGCCAGCAGTCCCCACCATTTTACAGGGATACCTGAAGCTTTCTTT. It encodes CASSPHHFTGIPEAFF.

The chain uses TRBV27 and TRBJ1-5; D remains unclear. The CDR3 is 12 amino acids. With 6 bases removed from V and 0 bases from J, the gap between germline ends came to 3 bases. Germline CDR1 and CDR2: MNHEY and SMNVEV (reference sequence). CDR3 DNA: TGTGCCAGCAGGAGTAGCAATCAGCCCCAGCATTTT. Translated, it gives CASRSSNQPQHF.

The chain joins TRBV25-1 to TRBJ2-5; 8 nucleotides line up with TRBD1. CDR1 and CDR2 from the germline V gene are MGHDK and SYGVNS. The CDR3 runs to 14 residues. Trimming cost V 3 bases and J 3 bases; bases outside gene matches: 3. CDR3 amino acids: CASSDPDREETQYF. CDR3 bases: TGTGCCAGCAGTGACCCGGACAGGGAAGAGACCCAGTACTTC.

The V gene is TRBV30, the J gene TRBJ1-5; no definite D call. With 0 bases removed from V and 9 bases from J, the gap between germline ends came to 15 bases. Germline values: CDR1 GTSNPN, CDR2 SVGIG (reference sequence). The CDR3 sequence is 14 residues long. CDR3 sequence (DNA): TGTGCCTGGAGTGTGGGAGACGGGGATAGGCCCCAGCATTTT. Encoded protein: CAWSVGDGDRPQHF.

The V call is TRBV28, the J call TRBJ1-5, with D uncertain. The CDR3 has 14 residues. Trimming cost V 6 bases and J 2 bases, with 11 bases left between them. Germline CDR1 reads MDHEN; CDR2 reads SYDVKM. CDR3 nucleotides: TGTGCCAGCAGGAGGGTAGGACGCAATCAGCCCCAGCATTTT. Its translation is CASRRVGRNQPQHF.

The gene calls are TRBV6-4 and TRBJ2-3; 9 positions agree with TRBD2. J was trimmed by 3 bases and V by 2 bases; bases with no gene match: 6. The CDR3 consists of 16 residues. Germline V CDR1 and CDR2: MRHNA, SNTAGT. This CDR3 reads CASSDSLAGPTDTQYF. The CDR3 DNA follows: TGTGCCAGCAGTGACAGTCTAGCGGGGCCTACAGATACGCAGTATTTT.

About this clone: Relative to the germline gene, one junction end is altered; a read error may explain this. The chain has TRBV7-7 and TRBJ2-2; 7 bases fit TRBD1. This CDR3 spans 14 amino acids. The germline V gene has CDR1 SSHAT and CDR2 FNYEAQ (reference sequence). The CDR3 coding sequence is TGTGCTAGCAGCCGGGACAGAGACACCGGGGAGCTGTTTTTT. Translation: CASSRDRDTGELFF.

This sequence joins TRBV30 and TRBJ1-1, with TRBD1 matching over 7 bases. Losses at the gene ends were 7 bases for V and 8 bases for J; bases not matched to a gene: 1. Germline V CDR1 and CDR2: GTSNPN, SVGIG (reference sequence). This CDR3 has 9 amino acids. The chain's CDR3 is CALGQEAFF. For the CDR3, the DNA is TGTGCCTTGGGACAGGAAGCTTTCTTT. Full variable domain (remainder filled in from reference TRBV30 and TRBJ1-1): SQTIHQWPATLVQPVGSPLSLECTVEGTSNPNLYWYRQAAGRGLQLLFYSVGIGQISSEVPQNLSASRPQDRQFILSSKKLLLSDSGFYLCALGQEAFFGQGTRLTVV.